The present T cell receptor (beta chain) was sequenced within a study of blood T cell repertoires in COVID-19. Profiled with immunoSEQ multiplex PCR; TCRdb holds only in-frame clones, not every one. The data show over 200,000 clones, 80% to 85% seen once. The clonotype was recovered from a man aged 50-60 years with active or convalescent COVID-19. Input material: peripheral blood.

CDR3 coding DNA: TGTGCCAGTAGCGAACATCGGGGGACTGAAGCTTTCTTT. Residues: CASSEHRGTEAFF. The chain links TRBV19 to TRBJ1-1; a weak D match, TRBD1 (5 bases). Germline values: CDR1 LNHDA, CDR2 SQIVND (reference sequence). The CDR3 length is 13 residues. V was trimmed by 6 bases and J by 5 bases, leaving 13 bases between them. Full variable domain (outside the CDR3, taken from reference TRBV19 and TRBJ1-1): DGGITQSPKYLFRKEGQNVTLSCEQNLNHDAMYWYRQDPGQGLRLIYYSQIVNDFQKGDIAEGYSVSREKKESFPLTVTSAQKNPTAFYLCASSEHRGTEAFFGQGTRLTVV.